This entry lists 19 T cell receptor beta chains sequenced from one sample in a study of blood T cell repertoires in COVID-19. Sequencing was performed with immunoSEQ multiplex PCR; in TCRdb, only in-frame clones are kept and a portion is missing. This sample has roughly 290,000 clones, with approximately 85% found just once. Sequenced sample: PBMCs or T cells enriched from blood (not recorded which). Receptors originate from a woman in her thirties who had recovered from COVID-19.

V and J are TRBV28 and TRBJ1-2, with D possibly TRBD1 on 5 matching bases. This CDR3 is built from 11 residues. Germline assignment: CDR1 MDHEN and CDR2 SYDVKM. Trimming pared 4 bases from V and 8 bases from J, leaving 8 bases between. For the CDR3, the DNA is TGTGCCAGCAGTTACCGGGGGGGCTACACCTTC. Amino acid sequence: CASSYRGGYTF.

This chain uses TRBV7-8 with TRBJ2-7, with 8 nucleotides matching TRBD1. Germline V gene sequence: CDR1 SGHVS, CDR2 FQNEAQ. V shed 2 bases, J shed 2 bases, and the junction held 8 bases outside the gene matches. The CDR3 spans 16 residues. The CDR3, as DNA: TGTGCCAGCAGCTTAATTTCTGGGACAGGACCCTACGAGCAGTACTTC. Translation: CASSLISGTGPYEQYF. Supplemented by reference TRBV7-8 and TRBJ2-7, the full variable domain reads GAGVSQSPRYKVAKRGQDVALRCDPISGHVSLFWYQQALGQGPEFLTYFQNEAQLDKSGLPSDRFFAERPEGSVSTLKIQRTQQEDSAVYLCASSLISGTGPYEQYFGPGTRLTVT.

This clone was detected only once. The rearrangement uses TRBV2 and TRBJ1-4; 7 nucleotides align to TRBD1. V shed 10 bases and J 8 bases; nucleotides not matched to a gene: 10. The CDR3 extends over 13 amino acids. CDR1 and CDR2 (germline): SNHLY, FYNNEI. The CDR3 DNA follows: TGTGCCACTGGTCCTAGAGGGGGCGAAAAACTGTTTTTT. Its translation: CATGPRGGEKLFF.

The V gene is TRBV9, the J gene TRBJ2-7; 7 bases are shared with TRBD1. The CDR3 has 15 residues. Germline V gene sequence: CDR1 SGDLS, CDR2 YYNGEE. The J segment lost 1 base and the V segment lost 0 bases, leaving 4 bases of the junction unmatched. CDR3 region: CASSVADRASYEQYF. For the CDR3, the DNA is TGTGCCAGCAGCGTAGCCGACAGGGCTTCCTACGAGCAGTACTTC.

V gene TRBV18 combines with J gene TRBJ1-2; 10 bases are a match to TRBD1. With 3 bases clipped from V and 2 bases from J, the junction kept 6 bases outside the gene matches. The CDR3 has 16 residues. Germline assignment: CDR1 KGHSH and CDR2 LQKENI. The CDR3 DNA sequence: TGTGCCAGCTCACCTGAGAGACAGGGGGCCAACTATGGCTACACCTTC. Amino acid sequence: CASSPERQGANYGYTF.

The V call is TRBV27, the J call TRBJ2-7, with D possibly being TRBD2 (5 bases). The germline V and J ends were trimmed by 5 bases and 2 bases, with 13 bases remaining between them. Germline lookup yields CDR1 MNHEY and CDR2 SMNVEV (reference sequence). CDR3 length: 14 residues. The CDR3 sequence: CASSTGLLTYEQYF. CDR3 nucleotides: TGTGCCAGCAGTACCGGACTGTTAACCTACGAGCAGTACTTC.

This clone was seen just once. The rearrangement joins TRBV7-3 to TRBJ2-1, with 11 bases lining up with TRBD2. Germline CDR1 is SGHTA and CDR2 is FQGTGA. The CDR3 extends over 15 amino acids. J gave up 7 bases and V 3 bases, and 5 bases lay outside the gene matches. CDR3 nucleotides: TGTGCCAGCAGCTTGACTAGCGGGATTGGGAATGAGCAGTTCTTC. Encoded protein: CASSLTSGIGNEQFF.

Details on this clone: The sample carries other DNA sequences with the same CDR3. This chain uses TRBV3-1 (or the pseudogene TRBV3-2) with TRBJ2-1, with D maybe TRBD1 (5 bases). This CDR3 has 12 residues. Trimming shortened V by 1 base and J by 10 bases, and 8 bases separated the two germline ends. Germline-derived CDR1 and CDR2 are LGHDT and YNNKEL (reference sequence). CDR3 protein: CASSQASGEQFF. The CDR3 DNA is TGTGCCAGCAGCCAAGCTTCAGGGGAGCAGTTCTTC.

This clone has more than one count but fewer than ten. Here the CDR3 DNA reads TGTGCCAGCACCCAAACCCCCAGCTATGGCTACACCTTC. As protein: CASTQTPSYGYTF. The rearrangement links TRBV13 to TRBJ1-2, with D hard to call. The CDR3 runs 13 residues. Trimming cost V 7 bases and J 4 bases, with 13 bases left between them. CDR1 is PRHDT and CDR2 is FYEKMQ in the germline V gene (reference sequence).

This chain connects TRBV5-6 to TRBJ2-7, with D possibly being TRBD1 (5 bases). Germline V gene lookup returns CDR1 SGHDT and CDR2 YYEEEE. CDR3 size: 13 residues. Trimming stripped 6 bases from V and 2 bases from J, with 12 bases between. CDR3 region: CASTRLGAYEQYF. For the CDR3, the DNA is TGTGCCAGCACCCGGCTAGGGGCCTACGAGCAGTACTTC. The variable domain in full, with the rest retrieved from reference TRBV5-6 and TRBJ2-7, is DAGVTQSPTHLIKTRGQQVTLRCSPKSGHDTVSWYQQALGQGPQFIFQYYEEEERQRGNFPDRFSGHQFPNYSSELNVNALLLGDSALYLCASTRLGAYEQYFGPGTRLTVT.

The genes are TRBV5-8 and TRBJ1-1, with D possibly matching TRBD1 (6 bases). The CDR3 runs to 13 residues. The V end lost 4 bases, the J end lost 9 bases, and 16 bases lay between the germline ends. CDR1 is SGHTS and CDR2 is YDEGEE in the germline V gene. The CDR3 reads CASSPEGQPQAFF. The DNA of the CDR3 is TGTGCCAGCAGCCCAGAAGGACAGCCTCAAGCTTTCTTT.

The chain uses TRBV13 and TRBJ2-4; a possible D gene is TRBD2 (6 bases). Looked up from germline, CDR1 is PRHDT and CDR2 is FYEKMQ (reference sequence). V lost 5 bases and J 0 bases, leaving 8 bases between the germline ends. This CDR3 is 14 amino acids long. In DNA, the CDR3 is TGTGCCAGCAGCACGGGACTAGCCAAAAACATTCAGTACTTC. Its protein product is CASSTGLAKNIQYF. Complete variable domain (other parts from reference TRBV13 and TRBJ2-4): AAGVIQSPRHLIKEKRETATLKCYPIPRHDTVYWYQQGPGQDPQFLISFYEKMQSDKGSIPDRFSAQQFSDYHSELNMSSLELGDSALYFCASSTGLAKNIQYFGAGTRLSVL.

The rearrangement links TRBV5-1 to TRBJ2-2; no reliable D call. This CDR3 is 15 amino acids long. Germline V gene data show CDR1 as SGHRS and CDR2 as YFSETQ. Trimming pared 2 bases from V and 6 bases from J, leaving 14 bases between. The CDR3 coding sequence is TGCGCCAGCAGCTTTGTCTTATATGGGCCCGGGGAGCTGTTTTTT. The encoded protein is CASSFVLYGPGELFF. Using reference TRBV5-1 and TRBJ2-2 for the parts outside the CDR3, the full variable domain is KAGVTQTPRYLIKTRGQQVTLSCSPISGHRSVSWYQQTPGQGLQFLFEYFSETQRNKGNFPGRFSGRQFSNSRSEMNVSTLELGDSALYLCASSFVLYGPGELFFGEGSRLTVL.

In this sample, this clone turned up a few times. The chain employs TRBV5-1 and TRBJ2-7, with 7 bases fitting TRBD1. V was clipped by 4 bases and J by 2 bases; unmatched bases: 6. CDR3 length: 14 amino acids. Germline loops: CDR1 SGHRS, CDR2 YFSETQ. CDR3 nucleotides: TGCGCCAGCAGCCCGGGACAGAACACCTACGAGCAGTACTTC. The encoded protein is CASSPGQNTYEQYF.

V gene TRBV6-1 combines with J gene TRBJ1-6, with D possibly TRBD1 on 5 matching bases. Germline assignment: CDR1 MNHNS and CDR2 SASEGT. V lost 2 bases and J lost 0, with 23 bases in between. CDR3 length: 21 residues. The CDR3 nucleotides read TGTGCCAGCAGTGAACGCGGACATGCAACCCCAAGGAGCTCCTATAATTCACCCCTCCACTTT. This encodes CASSERGHATPRSSYNSPLHF.

This clone was counted once. The chain employs TRBV28 and TRBJ1-2; 7 nucleotides line up with TRBD1. The CDR3 is made up of 13 amino acids. Germline CDR1 is MDHEN and CDR2 is SYDVKM. The V segment lost 6 bases and the J segment 4 bases; nucleotides outside the gene matches: 5. The DNA for the CDR3 is TGTGCCAGCAGCCCGACAGGGTTCTATGGCTACACCTTC. As protein: CASSPTGFYGYTF.

This chain connects TRBV24-1 to TRBJ2-1; TRBD2 agrees at 7 bases. The V gene's germline CDR1 is KGHDR and CDR2 SFDVKD. The CDR3 length is 15 residues. The V segment lost 7 bases and the J segment 3 bases; nucleotides outside the gene matches: 8. The CDR3 loop reads CATSQERGDYNEQFF. The CDR3 DNA reads TGTGCCACCAGCCAGGAGCGGGGAGACTACAATGAGCAGTTCTTC.

The rearrangement links TRBV27 to TRBJ2-1; 9 bases fit TRBD1. Trimming removed 4 bases from V and 8 bases from J; junction bases left unmatched: 9. Germline V lookup: CDR1 MNHEY, CDR2 SMNVEV (reference sequence). The CDR3 is made up of 15 amino acids. CDR3 sequence reads: CASSSYRGQGYEQFF. The CDR3 DNA sequence: TGTGCCAGCAGTTCATACAGGGGGCAGGGGTATGAGCAGTTCTTC.

The chain is built from TRBV18 and TRBJ1-6; 7 bases align to TRBD1. This CDR3 is built from 16 residues. Losses at the gene ends were 3 bases for V and 8 bases for J; bases not matched to a gene: 10. In germline, CDR1 is KGHSH, CDR2 LQKENI. The CDR3 bases are TGTGCCAGCTCACCCACCGGGGACAGCACCCATTCACCCCTCCACTTT. The encoded protein is CASSPTGDSTHSPLHF.